This TCR beta chain was documented in a study of cytotoxic CD8 clonotypes in ibrutinib-treated CLL (dated by TCRdb to the early 2020s). Some background on the complete study: The cohort included about 15 treatment-naive and approximately eleven relapsed/refractory patients; 17 were IGHV unmutated. Partial responses were observed in around 25 patients and complete responses in 2; after a median follow-up of about 69 months, remission was maintained in 14 patients and progression was observed in approximately 12. Response samples were obtained after a median of around 11 months of treatment, with a range of about 6 to 36 months. An average of around 250,000 productive templates and 80,000 to 95,000 productive rearrangements was obtained per sample. Longitudinal samples were available for about 30% of the 86 trial participants. Cryopreserved peripheral blood mononuclear cells were collected at three points: before therapy, at response, and at either sustained remission or disease progression. Every remission and progressive disease sample was obtained while ibrutinib was still being received by the patients.

Study-level results and caveats: At ibrutinib response clonality went up, during sustained remission it held steady, and at progression it dropped back toward baseline. Lymph node repertoires were not examined, and the timing of sampling was not matched between patients in sustained remission and those whose disease progressed. At baseline, clonality was higher than in age-matched healthy donors and showed a strong correlation with circulating CD8+ T-cell counts. Public clonotypes were rare and either shrank or stayed stable during treatment, and the rise in clonality at ibrutinib response reflected expansion of private clonotypes.

Germline trimming: 5 bases from V, 8 bases from J; junction bases outside gene matches: 10. The germline V gene (reference sequence) yields MNHEY for CDR1 and SMNVEV for CDR2. Inclusive of the bounding cysteine and phenylalanine, the CDR3 is 15 residues long. The only DNA kept is the CDR3, 45 bases in frame from the first base. The time point label here, explained by the study, means: more than 10 months on ibrutinib. For TCR beta library preparation, approximately 2 micrograms of genomic DNA were extracted from the cryopreserved PBMCs. Longitudinal blood samples from CLL patients on ibrutinib monotherapy underwent high-throughput TCR beta sequencing. The patients took part in an open-label, single-center phase 2 trial of ibrutinib monotherapy. Turning to this clone: It lacks a known antigen. Qualities for individual bases were not recorded, and no much larger clone is one base off.

On a MiSeq, deep resolution sequencing aimed for a depth between 1 in 1 million and 1 in 200,000 T cells, with each clonotype covered 10x on average. TCR beta libraries were generated with the immunoSEQ hsTCRB Kit. In the source study's methods: The data were analyzed with ImmunoSEQ Analyzer and ImmunoSEQ Data Assistant, and V, D and J gene assignments followed IMGT definitions. Clonality was computed as one minus normalized Shannon entropy of productive rearrangement frequencies, ranging from 0 to 1. Only overrepresented clonotypes making up at least 0.05% of the repertoire of each patient were included in the public clonotype analysis. Some twelve repertoires from age-matched healthy donors, obtained from immuneACCESS, served as clonality controls. In TCRdb, the immuneACCESS table is reduced to in-frame sequences with V and J assigned. These tables do not hold every clone; where another copy was compared, an unresolved V gene accounts for under half, and the others remain unexplained. V and J calls and clone size are as listed in that table; D and trimming were resolved from the DNA. Present in this sample are about 140,000 clones, under 95% of which were seen just once. 10% to 12% of the sample comes from the top ten.

This material consisted of PBMCs, taken after 12 months of ibrutinib treatment. This TCR came from a human donor with chronic lymphocytic leukemia. The chain was built from TRBV27 and TRBJ2-1, with 9 bases in between that match TRBD2. The bases are TGTGCCAGCAGTCTAGTCCCGGGACTAGCCTATGAGCAGTTCTTC. Its translation reads: CASSLVPGLAYEQFF.